This TCR beta chain comes out of a study of blood T cell repertoires in COVID-19 (dated by TCRdb to 2020 to 2022). Background on the whole study: Samples covering the acute and convalescent phases of COVID-19 were provided by collaborators in the United States, Italy and Spain. Nearly every sample came with metadata listing a de-identified subject ID, COVID-19 status, age in years and sex. Where available, HLA class I and class II types were obtained from metadata supplied by the sample provider rather than from assay-based typing. The prospective study material was composed of cDNA or gDNA derived from T cells, B-cell-depleted T cells, or PBMCs. The dataset comprised deeply sampled blood TCRbeta repertoires from subjects exposed to, actively infected with, or recovered from COVID-19. The samples were drawn from two sources: the first 160 participants of the ongoing ImmuneRACE study, and 1,000 to 1,500 subjects contributed by 6 global collaborators. A freely available public database, intended as a resource for researchers studying the immune response to SARS-CoV-2, is where the repertoires were released.

The junction carries 13 bases between V and J, which are trimmed by 2 bases and 3 bases respectively. The germline V gene provides CDR1 MNHEY and CDR2 SVGEGT. The CDR3 numbers 15 residues from cysteine through phenylalanine. Only CDR3 DNA remains: 45 bases, in frame from the first base. As regards this clone: The antigen this receptor binds is unknown. The record has no base qualities; no much larger clone is one base away.

Whole blood was collected in K2EDTA tubes by collaborating institutions according to the institutions' own protocols. For TCRbeta analysis, collaborators shipped samples as frozen whole blood, isolated PBMCs, or DNA extracted from either of those sample types. The study at large found these results: The amount of clinical and demographic metadata varied by source and participant and was provided uncurated.

The immunoSEQ Assay, a bias-controlled multiplex PCR, was used to amplify TCRbeta CDR3 regions from genomic DNA. Processing in the source paper ran as follows. The number of nucleated cells in each sample was estimated from the amplification of reference gene primers within the assay. To quantify the absolute abundance of each unique TCRbeta CDR3 rearrangement, sequence reads were collapsed and filtered. For each sample, productive Simpson clonality was calculated as the square root of Simpson's diversity index over productive rearrangements. TCRdb stores this immuneACCESS table with in-frame sequences only. Part of the clones is absent; in the studies checked, under half of the shortfall reflects unresolved V genes, and no reason is known for the rest. V, J and clone size were drawn from that table, and D and trimming were deduced from the DNA. For this sample there are about 68,000 clones; approximately 86% appear just once. 1.4% of the sample goes to the ten largest clones.

The V and J genes are TRBV6-2 or TRBV6-3 and TRBJ1-2, with a weak D call of TRBD1 (5 bases match). The sequenced sample was peripheral blood. This sequence originates from a woman between 55 and 75 years old with acute or convalescent COVID-19. The nucleotide sequence reads as follows: TGTGCCAGCAGTTACGGGGAGGGGCAGTACTATGGCTACACCTTC. This encodes CASSYGEGQYYGYTF.